Presented here are 20 T cell receptor beta chains from one specimen sequenced in a study of blood T cell repertoires in COVID-19. Libraries were prepared by immunoSEQ multiplex PCR; TCRdb keeps only in-frame clonotypes and omits some of them. The data show approximately 280,000 clones, 90% seen once. The source material was PBMCs or T cells enriched from blood (not recorded which). The receptors were gathered from a woman younger than 35 with acute COVID-19.

The rearrangement joins TRBV27 to TRBJ2-3; D call uncertain. Germline lookup yields CDR1 MNHEY and CDR2 SMNVEV (reference sequence). This CDR3 is built from 12 residues. Trimming cost V 3 bases and J 6 bases, with 7 bases left between them. The chain's CDR3 is CASSFFGDTQYF. The CDR3 nucleotides read TGTGCCAGCAGTTTTTTCGGGGATACGCAGTATTTT.

V usage is TRBV28 and J usage is TRBJ2-4; D might be TRBD1 (5 bases). The germline V gene encodes CDR1 MDHEN and CDR2 SYDVKM. The V end was cut by 5 bases, the J end by 4 bases, with 12 bases between. CDR3 length equals 14 residues. The CDR3 here is CASSRQGKKNIQYF. In nucleotides, the CDR3 is TGTGCCAGCAGTAGGCAGGGTAAAAAAAACATTCAGTACTTC.

This clone came up once. This rearrangement joins TRBV30 to TRBJ1-4; D is uncertain. Looked up from germline, CDR1 is GTSNPN and CDR2 is SVGIG (reference sequence). Trimming removed 1 base at V and 8 bases at J, with 5 bases between. There are 11 residues in the CDR3. CDR3 nucleotide sequence: TGTGCCTGGAGTGGAGGGGAAAAACTGTTTTTT. This codes for CAWSGGEKLFF.

This clone was observed a handful of times. The J gene is TRBJ2-1, the V gene TRBV7-9, with 8 bases fitting TRBD1. After removal of 4 bases from V and 8 bases from J, the junction contained 10 bases not matched to a gene. Germline V gene sequence: CDR1 SEHNR, CDR2 FQNEAQ (reference sequence). CDR3 length: 15 residues. The CDR3 nucleotides read TGTGCCAGCAGCTCAGGACAGGGTTTAGGTCATGAGCAGTTCTTC. The encoded protein is CASSSGQGLGHEQFF. Combining the CDR3 with reference TRBV7-9 and TRBJ2-1 gives the whole variable domain DTGVSQNPRHKITKRGQNVTFRCDPISEHNRLYWYRQTLGQGPEFLTYFQNEAQLEKSRLLSDRFSAERPKGSFSTLEIQRTEQGDSAMYLCASSSGQGLGHEQFFGPGTRLTVL.

CDR3 in amino acids: CASSSGTSGLERNTQYF. The DNA of the CDR3 is TGTGCCAGCAGCTCCGGGACTAGCGGGTTGGAAAGGAATACGCAGTATTTT. The chain combines TRBV7-3 with TRBJ2-3; 12 bases match TRBD2. V trimming: 4 bases; J trimming: 7 bases; junction bases outside the gene matches: 12. The CDR3 covers 17 residues. CDR1 and CDR2 from the germline V gene are SGHTA and FQGTGA.

The V call is TRBV3-1 (or the pseudogene TRBV3-2), the J call TRBJ1-5; D is unclear. Germline CDR1 reads LGHDT; CDR2 reads YNNKEL (reference sequence). There are 15 residues in the CDR3. Trimming stripped 0 bases from V and 3 bases from J, with 9 bases between. CDR3 sequence: CASSQDSSPNQPQHF. For the CDR3, the DNA is TGTGCCAGCAGCCAAGACAGTTCCCCCAATCAGCCCCAGCATTTT.

The V gene is TRBV4-2, the J gene TRBJ2-7; a possible D gene is TRBD1 (6 bases). This CDR3 has 15 amino acids. Germline V CDR1 and CDR2: LGHNA, YNFKEQ. V lost 5 bases and J lost 3, with 17 bases in between. Here the CDR3 reads CASSESTARGYEQYF. Written as DNA, the CDR3 is TGTGCCAGCAGCGAAAGTACGGCCAGGGGCTACGAGCAGTACTTC.

This chain connects TRBV3-1 (or the pseudogene TRBV3-2) to TRBJ2-1; 9 bases match TRBD2. Looked up from germline, CDR1 is LGHDT and CDR2 is YNNKEL (reference sequence). Trimming removed 3 bases from V and 5 bases from J; junction bases left unmatched: 5. The CDR3 has 15 residues. CDR3 residues: CASSHPRGRDNEQFF. The CDR3 DNA follows: TGTGCCAGCAGCCACCCGCGCGGGAGGGACAATGAGCAGTTCTTC.

Concerning this clone: The same CDR3 can be traced to other DNA sequences in this sample. The rearrangement links TRBV5-3 to TRBJ2-3; the match to TRBD2 covers 11 bases. TRBV5-3 is flagged as an ORF with uncertain function. This CDR3 spans 16 amino acids. The junction had 0 bases not matched to a gene; V was cut back by 0 bases and J by 0 bases. This CDR3 reads CARSLGLAGSTDTQYF. CDR3 coding DNA: TGTGCCAGAAGCTTGGGACTAGCGGGAAGCACAGATACGCAGTATTTT.

The rearrangement links TRBV27 to TRBJ2-1, with D perhaps TRBD2 (7 bases). The ends were cut back, 5 bases at V and 3 bases at J, with 14 bases in the middle. This CDR3 is built from 15 residues. Germline loops: CDR1 MNHEY, CDR2 SMNVEV (reference sequence). The CDR3 nucleotides read TGTGCCAGCAGTGAGAGGGGGGGCCTCTACAATGAGCAGTTCTTC. Its protein product is CASSERGGLYNEQFF.

The DNA of the CDR3 is TGTGCCAGCTCACCACAGGGGACGGGACAGAGCACAGATACGCAGTATTTT. Protein product: CASSPQGTGQSTDTQYF. This chain uses TRBV18 with TRBJ2-3; 7 nucleotides agree with TRBD1. V was pared by 1 base and J by 0 bases, with 7 bases of the junction left unmatched. From germline, CDR1 is KGHSH and CDR2 LQKENI. CDR3 length equals 17 residues.

J is TRBJ1-6 and V is TRBV27, with 7 bases fitting TRBD1. CDR1 and CDR2 (germline): MNHEY, SMNVEV (reference sequence). CDR3 length: 13 amino acids. V shed 8 bases and J 9 bases; nucleotides not matched to a gene: 7. The CDR3 here is CASADREPSPLHF. As DNA, the CDR3 is TGTGCCAGCGCCGACAGGGAACCTTCACCCCTCCACTTT.

The chain combines TRBV7-8 with TRBJ1-5; D is undetermined. The CDR3 totals 17 residues. The V end lost 1 base, the J end lost 2 bases, and 15 bases lay between the germline ends. Germline V gives CDR1 SGHVS, CDR2 FQNEAQ. The CDR3 DNA reads as TGTGCCAGCAGCTTAGTTTGGGCGGGGATGGGCAATCAGCCCCAGCATTTT. It specifies CASSLVWAGMGNQPQHF.

V and J are TRBV9 and TRBJ2-1, with 11 nucleotides matching TRBD2. Per germline, CDR1 SGDLS and CDR2 YYNGEE. Unmatched junction bases numbered 7, after V lost 0 bases and J lost 8 bases. The length of the CDR3 is 16 residues. CDR3 sequence reads: CASSVGLAGGPDEQFF. CDR3 in DNA: TGTGCCAGCAGCGTAGGGCTAGCGGGAGGTCCGGATGAGCAGTTCTTC.

The V gene is TRBV15, the J gene TRBJ2-3, with 8 nucleotides matching TRBD2. Germline lookup yields CDR1 LNHNV and CDR2 YYDKDF (reference sequence). Unmatched junction bases numbered 15, after V lost 4 bases and J lost 3 bases. This CDR3 region has 18 residues. The CDR3 DNA reads TGTGCCACCAGCAAATGGACTAGCCCCGCGAGTCGGACAGATACGCAGTATTTT. Protein: CATSKWTSPASRTDTQYF.

In nucleotides, the CDR3 is TGTGCCAGCAGCGTAGCTGGGCTGGACAAAAACATTCAGTACTTC. It yields the protein CASSVAGLDKNIQYF. The genes are TRBV9 and TRBJ2-4; D ambiguous. Trimming cost V 0 bases and J 3 bases, with 10 bases left between them. This CDR3 is built from 15 residues. Germline V CDR1 and CDR2: SGDLS, YYNGEE.

This clone showed up just a few times. The conserved phenylalanine or tryptophan normally closing the CDR3 is absent here, so this likely arose from a read error. The DNA is left out, because the CDR3 cannot be placed on it with certainty; the CDR3 is given as TCRdb lists it. The rearrangement links TRBV4-3 to TRBJ1-2; TRBD1 is the table's D call, not checked against the DNA. The CDR3 contains 13 residues when both ends are counted. Germline V gives CDR1 LGHNA, CDR2 YSLEER. CDR3 protein: CASSQDMGAVLRV.

V and J are TRBV19 and TRBJ1-1, with TRBD1 as a possible D gene (6 bases). The germline V and J ends were trimmed by 7 bases and 0 bases, with 21 bases remaining between them. This CDR3 is 17 amino acids long. CDR1 and CDR2 (germline): LNHDA, SQIVND (reference sequence). The CDR3 is CASTQGPGEGMNTEAFF. CDR3 in DNA: TGTGCCAGTACCCAAGGGCCAGGGGAGGGGATGAACACTGAAGCTTTCTTT.

This clone has just one count. The chain is built from TRBV27 and TRBJ1-1; 8 nucleotides agree with TRBD1. This CDR3 is built from 13 residues. With V trimmed by 8 bases and J by 3 bases, 5 bases remained unmatched. CDR1 is MNHEY and CDR2 is SMNVEV in the germline V gene (reference sequence). CDR3 DNA sequence: TGTGCCAGCTCTGACAGGGGCGACACTGAAGCTTTCTTT. Protein sequence: CASSDRGDTEAFF.

The rearrangement uses TRBV3-1 (or the pseudogene TRBV3-2) and TRBJ2-2, with TRBD2 identical over 12 bases. V lost 3 bases, J lost 1 base, and 6 bases stayed unmatched. CDR3 length: 18 residues. The germline V gene encodes CDR1 LGHDT and CDR2 YNNKEL (reference sequence). CDR3 sequence (DNA): TGTGCCAGCAGCCACCACCAGGGACTAGCGGGGAACACCGGGGAGCTGTTTTTT. Amino acids: CASSHHQGLAGNTGELFF.